Below are 26 T cell receptor beta chains sequenced from a single sample in a study of blood T cell repertoires in COVID-19. Repertoires were generated with immunoSEQ multiplex PCR, while TCRdb's copy carries only in-frame clones and drops some. The sample lists approximately 65,000 clones, approximately 80% occurring once. Sequencing was done on a sample of peripheral blood. The receptors derive from a woman older than 75 with active or convalescent COVID-19.

The CDR3 sequence is CASSFSQNTEAFF. CDR3 DNA: TGTGCCAGCAGCTTTTCCCAGAACACTGAAGCTTTCTTT. The chain combines TRBV7-9 with TRBJ1-1; D gene uncertain. This CDR3 has 13 amino acids. CDR1 is SEHNR, CDR2 FQNEAQ, per germline (reference sequence). Trimming cost V 3 bases and J 1 base, with 6 bases left between them. Combining the CDR3 with reference TRBV7-9 and TRBJ1-1 gives the whole variable domain DTGVSQNPRHKITKRGQNVTFRCDPISEHNRLYWYRQTLGQGPEFLTYFQNEAQLEKSRLLSDRFSAERPKGSFSTLEIQRTEQGDSAMYLCASSFSQNTEAFFGQGTRLTVV.

V is TRBV7-3 and J is TRBJ1-5; a weak D match, TRBD1 (5 bases). The V gene lost 7 bases and the J gene lost 0 bases, with 22 bases spanning the gap. CDR1 and CDR2 from the germline V gene are SGHTA and FQGTGA. The CDR3 totals 18 residues. CDR3 in DNA: TGTGCCAGCATCCTAGGGGCCCCAAACCTATATAGCAATCAGCCCCAGCATTTT. Translated: CASILGAPNLYSNQPQHF.

The genes are TRBV5-1 and TRBJ2-1; tentative D call: TRBD2 (5 bases). Trimming took 0 bases from V and 10 from J, leaving 14 bases between them. The germline V gene encodes CDR1 SGHRS and CDR2 YFSETQ. There are 14 residues in the CDR3. The CDR3 loop reads CASSLDGAAMEQFF. CDR3 DNA sequence: TGCGCCAGCAGCTTGGATGGAGCGGCCATGGAGCAGTTCTTC.

V is TRBV5-4 and J is TRBJ2-7, with 9 positions matching TRBD1. Germline-derived CDR1 and CDR2 are SGHNT and YYREEE (reference sequence). Trimming removed 4 bases from V and 3 bases from J; junction bases left unmatched: 8. This CDR3 region has 15 residues. The CDR3 coding sequence is TGTGCCAGCAGCCTGAGTTTGGGACAGGGCTACGAGCAGTACTTC. Translation: CASSLSLGQGYEQYF.

This clone was seen more than once but under ten times. The chain combines TRBV6-1 with TRBJ2-5, with D possibly matching TRBD1 (5 bases). The germline V gene encodes CDR1 MNHNS and CDR2 SASEGT. Trimming took off 1 base at V and 3 bases at J, with 9 bases between the two ends. The CDR3 has 14 amino acids. This CDR3 reads CASSEVLGEETQYF. The CDR3 nucleotides are TGTGCCAGCAGTGAAGTATTAGGGGAAGAGACCCAGTACTTC.

This clone has just a few counts. V gene TRBV2 combines with J gene TRBJ2-1; 7 bases are shared with TRBD1. The germline CDR1 and CDR2 sequences are SNHLY and FYNNEI. V dropped 6 bases and J dropped 3; count of bases not matched to a gene: 8. The CDR3 sequence is 15 residues long. In DNA form, the CDR3 reads TGTGCCAGCAGAGGACGGACAGGCGGCTACAATGAGCAGTTCTTC. As protein: CASRGRTGGYNEQFF.

The J gene is TRBJ2-7, the V gene TRBV10-2; 7 bases map to TRBD1. After removal of 4 bases from V and 5 bases from J, the junction contained 2 bases not matched to a gene. Looked up from germline, CDR1 is WSHSY and CDR2 is SAAADI. CDR3 length: 12 residues. In nucleotides, the CDR3 is TGCGCCAGCAGTGCACAGGGGAACGAGCAGTACTTC. This gives the protein CASSAQGNEQYF.

The rearrangement joins TRBV3-1 (or the pseudogene TRBV3-2) to TRBJ2-5; D is uncertain. The CDR3 is 13 amino acids. Germline-derived CDR1 and CDR2 are LGHDT and YNNKEL (reference sequence). V lost 3 bases and J lost 5, with 10 bases in between. DNA for the CDR3: TGTGCCAGCAGCCATAGAGAAGCGGAGACCCAGTACTTC. Protein product: CASSHREAETQYF.

This chain uses TRBV14 with TRBJ2-5, with D possibly matching TRBD1 (5 bases). V dropped 4 bases and J dropped 2 bases, with 17 bases sitting between them. This CDR3 is built from 16 residues. CDR1 is SGHDN, CDR2 FVKESK, per germline. The CDR3 here is CASSPLDAKGQETQYF. CDR3 DNA: TGTGCCAGCAGCCCCTTAGACGCCAAGGGGCAAGAGACCCAGTACTTC.

The V call is TRBV7-9, the J call TRBJ2-5, with a tentative D call TRBD2 (6 bases). CDR3 length equals 16 residues. Between the trimmed V and J ends, which lost 5 bases and 5 bases, there was a span of 21 bases. CDR1 and CDR2 from the germline V gene are SEHNR and FQNEAQ (reference sequence). The CDR3 DNA sequence: TGTGCCAGCAGCCCCTCACCTGGGGGGTTTAGGGAGACCCAGTACTTC. Protein sequence: CASSPSPGGFRETQYF.

This chain connects TRBV5-1 to TRBJ1-4; 10 nucleotides align to TRBD1. CDR1 is SGHRS and CDR2 is YFSETQ in the germline V gene. V lost 4 bases and J lost 6; bases outside the gene matches: 3. The CDR3 runs to 14 residues. DNA of the CDR3: TGCGCCAGCAGCCTGGGACAGGGGTATGAAAAACTGTTTTTT. As protein: CASSLGQGYEKLFF.

The chain combines TRBV6-5 with TRBJ1-2; 8 nucleotides align to TRBD1. After removal of 3 bases from V and 4 bases from J, the junction contained 10 bases not matched to a gene. CDR1 and CDR2 from the germline V gene are MNHEY and SVGAGI. This CDR3 contains 16 residues. CDR3: CASSYSSQGGIYGYTF. The DNA of the CDR3 is TGTGCCAGCAGTTATTCATCACAGGGGGGGATCTATGGCTACACCTTC.

The chain combines TRBV18 with TRBJ1-2; 10 positions agree with TRBD1. Germline V CDR1 and CDR2: KGHSH, LQKENI. Trimming cost V 0 bases and J 6 bases; bases outside gene matches: 10. The CDR3 has 17 residues. CDR3 DNA sequence: TGTGCCAGCTCACCACCGAAGCGACAGGGGGCGCTTAATGGCTACACCTTC. This translates into CASSPPKRQGALNGYTF.

V is TRBV28 and J is TRBJ2-7; 7 bases fit TRBD1. Per germline, CDR1 MDHEN and CDR2 SYDVKM. The CDR3 runs to 13 residues. The V gene end was trimmed by 5 bases and the J gene end by 2 bases; junction bases not matched to a gene: 3. The CDR3 nucleotides are TGTGCCAGCAGTCTGACAGGGACCTACGAGCAGTACTTC. Encoded protein: CASSLTGTYEQYF.

This rearrangement joins TRBV5-6 to TRBJ1-2; D uncertain. The CDR3 sequence is 11 residues long. Germline CDR1 and CDR2: SGHDT and YYEEEE. V lost 6 bases and J lost 3, with 6 bases in between. DNA for the CDR3: TGTGCCAGCACCCGAGACTATGGCTACACCTTC. This codes for CASTRDYGYTF.

V usage is TRBV5-4 and J usage is TRBJ2-2; TRBD2 might be the D (7 bases). CDR1 and CDR2 (germline): SGHNT, YYREEE (reference sequence). This CDR3 is built from 16 residues. Trimming removed 3 bases from V and 5 bases from J, with 17 bases in between. The DNA of the CDR3 is TGTGCCAGCAGCTCATGGGGGGGCCAGAAAACCGGGGAGCTGTTTTTT. Its translation: CASSSWGGQKTGELFF. The entire variable domain, with the rest obtained from reference TRBV5-4 and TRBJ2-2, is as follows: ETGVTQSPTHLIKTRGQQVTLRCSSQSGHNTVSWYQQALGQGPQFIFQYYREEENGRGNFPPRFSGLQFPNYSSELNVNALELDDSALYLCASSSWGGQKTGELFFGEGSRLTVL.

The V and J genes are TRBV6-5 and TRBJ1-1; possibly TRBD1 for D (5 bases). The CDR3 sequence is 13 residues long. Germline V lookup: CDR1 MNHEY, CDR2 SVGAGI. With 7 bases removed from V and 3 bases from J, the gap between germline ends came to 12 bases. The DNA of the CDR3 is TGTGCCAGCAATCAGGGTGGTGACACTGAAGCTTTCTTT. Residues: CASNQGGDTEAFF.

This chain uses TRBV9 with TRBJ1-4; TRBD1 might be the D (5 bases). Germline V CDR1 and CDR2: SGDLS, YYNGEE. CDR3 length: 16 residues. The V end was cut by 2 bases, the J end by 0 bases, with 11 bases between. Here the CDR3 DNA reads TGTGCCAGCAGCGTCTCGACAGATACAACTAATGAAAAACTGTTTTTT. This sequence encodes CASSVSTDTTNEKLFF.

The chain couples TRBV2 to TRBJ1-1; D is possibly TRBD1 (6 bases). Germline CDR1 and CDR2: SNHLY and FYNNEI. CDR3 size: 14 residues. Trimming stripped 6 bases from V and 1 base from J, with 12 bases between. For the CDR3, the DNA is TGTGCCAGCAGGGCCGGACAGCCGAACACTGAAGCTTTCTTT. Amino acids: CASRAGQPNTEAFF.

The chain links TRBV10-3 to TRBJ1-2; 8 nucleotides agree with TRBD1. Germline values: CDR1 ENHRY, CDR2 SYGVKD. V shed 0 bases and J 8 bases; nucleotides not matched to a gene: 5. The CDR3 loop spans 14 amino acids. Written as DNA, the CDR3 is TGTGCCATCAGTGAGTCCGCCAGGGGGCAAGGCTACACCTTC. Residues: CAISESARGQGYTF.

This chain connects TRBV27 to TRBJ2-4; 16 nucleotides align to TRBD2. The CDR3 is 19 amino acids. The ends lost 3 bases at V and 1 base at J; junction bases unmatched: 6. The germline CDR1 and CDR2 sequences are MNHEY and SMNVEV (reference sequence). The CDR3 nucleotides are TGTGCCAGCAGTTTGAGGGGACTAGCGGGGGGGCTTGCCAAAAACATTCAGTACTTC. Its protein is CASSLRGLAGGLAKNIQYF.

The J gene is TRBJ2-7, the V gene TRBV5-1, with 8 bases lining up with TRBD1. Germline V gene data show CDR1 as SGHRS and CDR2 as YFSETQ. The CDR3 spans 14 residues. The V segment lost 7 bases and the J segment 0 bases; nucleotides outside the gene matches: 6. CDR3 region: CASDTGTGSYEQYF. The CDR3 bases are TGCGCCAGCGACACCGGGACAGGCTCCTACGAGCAGTACTTC.

The V gene is TRBV5-1, the J gene TRBJ1-5; 10 bases are shared with TRBD1. Germline V lookup: CDR1 SGHRS, CDR2 YFSETQ. The V and J ends lost 4 bases and 3 bases, in that order; junction bases with no gene match: 25. This CDR3 has 22 amino acids. The CDR3 loop reads CASSHQGQGSLSLVVNNQPQHF. The CDR3, as DNA: TGCGCCAGCAGCCATCAGGGACAGGGGAGTTTGAGTTTGGTGGTAAACAATCAGCCCCAGCATTTT.

The chain links TRBV7-2 to TRBJ2-3; 10 bases fit TRBD2. V shed 1 base and J 0 bases; nucleotides not matched to a gene: 4. CDR3 length: 17 amino acids. Germline lookup yields CDR1 SGHTA and CDR2 FQGNSA. The DNA of the CDR3 is TGTGCCAGCAGCTTAGGACCACTAGCGGGGAGCACAGATACGCAGTATTTT. It yields the protein CASSLGPLAGSTDTQYF.

The chain has TRBV18 and TRBJ2-7; weak D call: TRBD2 (5 bases). Germline V gene data show CDR1 as KGHSH and CDR2 as LQKENI. The CDR3 runs to 15 residues. Trimming removed 2 bases from V and 1 base from J, with 12 bases in between. The CDR3 reads CASSPISGVSYEQYF. CDR3 coding DNA: TGTGCCAGCTCACCAATCTCCGGGGTGTCCTACGAGCAGTACTTC.

V is TRBV6-2 or TRBV6-3 and J is TRBJ1-5; 8 nucleotides agree with TRBD1. Trimming cost V 6 bases and J 6 bases; bases outside gene matches: 19. This CDR3 has 18 residues. CDR1 and CDR2 (germline): MNHEY, SVGEGT. Written as DNA, the CDR3 is TGTGCCAGCAGCCCTTCTAACTTTCAGGGGGCTGTGAGTCAGCCCCAGCATTTT. It yields the protein CASSPSNFQGAVSQPQHF.